Following are 4 T cell receptor beta chains from one sample sequenced in a study of T-cell reconstitution after alpha-beta-depleted transplantation in children. A library of TCRbeta sequences, prepared with unique molecular identifiers, was generated. TCRdb fed the PCR reads into MiXCR, producing one record per CDR3 protein. The table has more than 550,000 distinct CDR3 sequences, about 11% seen once. Sequenced here: PBMCs from the stem cell graft donor, sampled from the stem cell graft. All receptors derive from a human donor who donated a stem cell graft to a child with acute myeloid leukemia.

This clonotype was counted at least ten times. An end of the junction differs from the germline gene, which may be a read error. The V gene is TRBV5-1, the J gene TRBJ2-7; 10 nucleotides agree with TRBD2. Germline V gives CDR1 SGHRS, CDR2 YFSETQ. This CDR3 has 15 amino acids. CDR3 in amino acids: CASSPRTSGSYEQYF. In nucleotides, the CDR3 is TGTGCCAGCAGTCCAAGGACTAGCGGCTCCTACGAGCAGTACTTC.

This clonotype was detected a few times. This chain uses TRBV11-2 with TRBJ1-3, with 7 bases identical to TRBD1. The CDR3 loop spans 16 amino acids. V lost 2 bases to trimming and J lost 0 bases; unmatched junction nucleotides: 4. Germline V gene sequence: CDR1 SGHAT, CDR2 FQNNGV. DNA for the CDR3: TGTGCCAGCAGCTTAAGGGGGCAACACTCTGGAAACACCATATATTTT. It codes for CASSLRGQHSGNTIYF.

The V call is TRBV7-3, the J call TRBJ2-1; a weak D match, TRBD2 (5 bases). Germline V CDR1 and CDR2: SGHTA, FQGTGA. V dropped 8 bases and J dropped 3 bases, with 11 bases sitting between them. The CDR3 has 13 residues. The chain's CDR3 is CASSEADYNEQFF. The CDR3 nucleotides are TGTGCCAGCTCGGAGGCTGACTACAATGAGCAGTTCTTC.

A few counts support this clonotype. The V and J genes are TRBV18 and TRBJ2-7; TRBD2 matches 9 bases. Germline loops: CDR1 KGHSH, CDR2 LQKENI. Unmatched junction bases numbered 13, after V lost 3 bases and J lost 1 base. The CDR3 spans 18 residues. CDR3 loop: CASSPFEGSGRGSYEQYF. The CDR3 nucleotides are TGTGCCAGCTCACCTTTCGAGGGTAGCGGGAGAGGGTCCTACGAGCAGTACTTC.